This T cell receptor beta chain was found in a study of T cell responses to AZD1222 COVID-19 vaccine. Comments on this clone: Its antigen is undetermined.

V was clipped by 2 bases and J by 2 bases, with 7 bases between them. The CDR3 contains 14 residues. The germline V gene encodes CDR1 SNHLY and CDR2 FYNNEI. Study-level points and caveats: Repertoires were obtained only post-peak T cell response. White British people made up most donors, females outnumbered males, and clonal diversity was possibly underestimated. Increases in Spike-specific TCR breadth and depth were seen after two AZD1222 doses.

TCRdb keeps only in-frame clones here, not all; method: immunoSEQ multiplex PCR. The sample holds roughly 110,000 clones, around 87% seen once. This clonotype was sampled from an adult in good health. The chain employs TRBV2 and TRBJ1-3; possibly TRBD1 for D (5 bases). The source material was peripheral blood, sampled on day 0 of AZD1222 vaccination. The CDR3 region is CASSEPRAGNTIYF. The CDR3 bases are TGTGCCAGCAGTGAACCCAGGGCTGGAAACACCATATATTTT. The full variable domain, rest sourced from reference TRBV2 and TRBJ1-3, is EPEVTQTPSHQVTQMGQEVILRCVPISNHLYFYWYRQILGQKVEFLVSFYNNEISEKSEIFDDQFSVERPDGSNFTLKIRSTKLEDSAMYFCASSEPRAGNTIYFGEGSWLTVV.